A single TCR beta chain is shown here with its context. Its cognate antigen is unknown. Measured with immunoSEQ multiplex PCR; TCRdb has only the in-frame clones, and not every one. In the table there are 78,000 or so clones, roughly 84% of which are singletons. The source of the sample is a study of graft-versus-host responses after intestinal transplantation. V lost 4 bases to trimming and J lost 3 bases, with 13 bases between them. The CDR3 is made up of 14 amino acids. Germline V gene data show CDR1 as MNHNS and CDR2 as SASEGT. The chain has TRBV6-1 and TRBJ2-7, with a weak D call TRBD1 (7 bases). This clonotype was sampled from a human donor who was the organ donor for an intestinal transplant. This sample comprised unstimulated CD8+ T cells sorted from spleen or lymph node cells, obtained before transplant. The CDR3 reads CASSGGDSFYEQYF. The CDR3 nucleotides read TGTGCCAGCAGTGGGGGGGACAGTTTCTACGAGCAGTACTTC.